This TCR beta chain was recorded in a study of blood T cell repertoires in COVID-19. For the study at large: Acute and convalescent COVID-19 specimens originated in the United States, Italy and Spain.

Followed over time, Seattle patients had been enrolled while infection was active. V lost 5 bases and J lost 7; bases outside the gene matches: 10. This CDR3 has 15 amino acids. Germline-derived CDR1 and CDR2 are SGHTA and FQGTGA. Per the authors' pipeline: From reference gene primer amplification, estimates of nucleated cell counts were derived. Clones were read by immunoSEQ multiplex PCR, and TCRdb kept only the in-frame ones, dropping some. Clonal size and the V and J genes are those of that table, whereas D and trimming came from the DNA. The data hold about 150,000 clones, with approximately 86% observed a single time.

The TCR was taken from a man between 60 and 75 years old with COVID-19, enrolled during active disease. The rearrangement links TRBV7-3 to TRBJ2-1; 8 positions agree with TRBD2. The sequenced sample consisted of peripheral blood. CDR3 residues: CASSPVGGAGNEQFF. CDR3 DNA: TGTGCCAGCAGCCCTGTCGGGGGGGCCGGTAATGAGCAGTTCTTC.